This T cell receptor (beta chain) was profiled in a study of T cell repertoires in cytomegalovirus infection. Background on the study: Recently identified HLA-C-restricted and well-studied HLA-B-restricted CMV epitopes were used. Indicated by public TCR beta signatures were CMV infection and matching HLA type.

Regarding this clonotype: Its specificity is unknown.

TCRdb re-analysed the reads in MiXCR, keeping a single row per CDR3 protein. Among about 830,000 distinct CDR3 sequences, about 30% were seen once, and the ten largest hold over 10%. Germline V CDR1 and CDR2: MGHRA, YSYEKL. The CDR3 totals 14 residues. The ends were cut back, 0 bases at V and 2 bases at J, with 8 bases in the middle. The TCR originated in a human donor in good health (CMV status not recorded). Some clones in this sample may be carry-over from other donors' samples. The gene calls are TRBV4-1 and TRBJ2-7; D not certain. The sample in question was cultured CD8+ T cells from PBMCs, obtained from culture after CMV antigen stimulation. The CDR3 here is CASSQDPTAYEQYF. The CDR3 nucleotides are TGCGCCAGCAGCCAAGATCCAACGGCCTACGAGCAGTACTTC.